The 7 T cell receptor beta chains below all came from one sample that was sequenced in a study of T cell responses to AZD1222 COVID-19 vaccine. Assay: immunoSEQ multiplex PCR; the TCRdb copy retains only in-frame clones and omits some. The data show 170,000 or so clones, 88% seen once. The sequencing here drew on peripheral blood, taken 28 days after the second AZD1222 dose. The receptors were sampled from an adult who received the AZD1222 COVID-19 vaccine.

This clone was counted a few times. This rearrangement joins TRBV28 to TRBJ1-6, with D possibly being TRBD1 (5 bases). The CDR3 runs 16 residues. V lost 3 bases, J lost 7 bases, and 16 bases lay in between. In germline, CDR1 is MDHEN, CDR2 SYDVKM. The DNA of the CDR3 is TGTGCCAGCAGTTTCCTTCGCTCCAGGGAGAATTCACCCCTCCACTTT. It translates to CASSFLRSRENSPLHF.

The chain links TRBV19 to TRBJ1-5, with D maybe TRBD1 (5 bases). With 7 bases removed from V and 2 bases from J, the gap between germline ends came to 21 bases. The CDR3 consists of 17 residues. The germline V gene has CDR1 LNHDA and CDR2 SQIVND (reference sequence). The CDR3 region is CASTARVPGLGNQPQHF. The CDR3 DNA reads TGTGCCAGTACCGCCAGGGTTCCGGGGCTAGGCAATCAGCCCCAGCATTTT.

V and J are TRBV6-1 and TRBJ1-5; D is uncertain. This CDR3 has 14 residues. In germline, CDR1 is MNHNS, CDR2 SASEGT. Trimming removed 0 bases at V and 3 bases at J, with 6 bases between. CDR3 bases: TGTGCCAGCAGTGAAGCGCCAGACAATCAGCCCCAGCATTTT. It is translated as CASSEAPDNQPQHF.

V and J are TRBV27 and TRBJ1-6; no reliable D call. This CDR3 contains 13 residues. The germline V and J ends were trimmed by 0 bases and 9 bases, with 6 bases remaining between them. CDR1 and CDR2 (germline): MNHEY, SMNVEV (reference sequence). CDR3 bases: TGTGCCAGCAGTTTATCACCCGGTTCACCCCTCCACTTT. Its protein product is CASSLSPGSPLHF.

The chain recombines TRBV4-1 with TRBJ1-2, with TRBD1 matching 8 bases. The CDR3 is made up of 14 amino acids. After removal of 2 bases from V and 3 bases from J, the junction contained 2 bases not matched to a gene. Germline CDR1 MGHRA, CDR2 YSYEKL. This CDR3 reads CASSQQTGDYGYTF. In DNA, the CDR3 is TGCGCCAGCAGCCAACAGACAGGGGACTATGGCTACACCTTC.

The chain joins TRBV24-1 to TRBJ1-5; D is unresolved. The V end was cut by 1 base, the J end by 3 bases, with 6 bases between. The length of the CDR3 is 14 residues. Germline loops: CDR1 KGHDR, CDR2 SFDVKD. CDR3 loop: CATSDLDSNQPQHF. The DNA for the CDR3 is TGTGCCACCAGTGATTTAGATTCCAATCAGCCCCAGCATTTT.

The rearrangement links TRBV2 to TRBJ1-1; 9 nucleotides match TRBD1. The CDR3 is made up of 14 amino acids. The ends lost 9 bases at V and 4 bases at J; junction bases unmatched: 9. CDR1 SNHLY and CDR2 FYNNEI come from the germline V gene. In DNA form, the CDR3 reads TGTGCCAGGGATAAAACAGGGGGCGGCACTGAAGCTTTCTTT. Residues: CARDKTGGGTEAFF.